One TCR beta chain is described in this entry. Its specificity is not known. The V gene's germline CDR1 is MDHEN and CDR2 SYDVKM. This CDR3 comprises 16 residues. Losses at the gene ends were 2 bases for V and 7 bases for J; bases not matched to a gene: 12. TCRdb called the reads again in MiXCR, with one record for every CDR3 protein. The data show about half a million distinct CDR3 sequences, with around 30% seen just once and about 17% held by the top ten. The sample comes from a study of T cell repertoires in cytomegalovirus infection. The material was cultured PBMCs, obtained from culture after CMV antigen stimulation. V and J are TRBV28 and TRBJ1-2; 8 bases map to TRBD1. The receptor was derived from a human donor in good health (CMV status not recorded). Some clones in this sample may be carry-over from other donors' samples. In DNA form, the CDR3 reads TGTGCCAGCAGTTTAGGAGGACAGGGAACTTCGCGTGGCTACACCTTC. This sequence encodes CASSLGGQGTSRGYTF.